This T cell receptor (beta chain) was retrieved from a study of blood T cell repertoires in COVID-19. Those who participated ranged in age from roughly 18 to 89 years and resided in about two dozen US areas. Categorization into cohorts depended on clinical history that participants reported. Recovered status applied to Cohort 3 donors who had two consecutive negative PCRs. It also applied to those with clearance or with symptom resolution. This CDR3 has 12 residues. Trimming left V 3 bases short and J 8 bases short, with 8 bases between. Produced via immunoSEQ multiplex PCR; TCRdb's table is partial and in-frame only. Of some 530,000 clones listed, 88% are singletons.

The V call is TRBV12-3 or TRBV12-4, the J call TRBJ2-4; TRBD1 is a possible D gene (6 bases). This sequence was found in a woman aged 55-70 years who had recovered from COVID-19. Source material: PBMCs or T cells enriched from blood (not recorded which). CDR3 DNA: TGTGCCAGCAGTTTGGCAGGGGACATTCAGTACTTC. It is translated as CASSLAGDIQYF.